One and the same sample provided the 20 T cell receptor beta chains below, sequenced in a study of CD8 T cells in ankylosing spondylitis. General study findings and limits: Seven or eight highly homologous variants made up a TCR beta motif, and this motif appeared characteristic of ankylosing spondylitis blood.

No antigens are known for them. TCRdb passed the 5' RACE reads through MiXCR, listing each CDR3 protein once. The table has hundreds of thousands of distinct CDR3 sequences, approximately 12% seen once. Sequencing was carried out using blood, either unsorted or a sorted T cell fraction (not recorded which). Receptors originate from a male donor with ankylosing spondylitis.

The V and J genes are TRBV5-1 and TRBJ2-3, with TRBD2 as a possible D gene (6 bases). Germline lookup yields CDR1 SGHRS and CDR2 YFSETQ. There are 15 residues in the CDR3. The V and J ends lost 4 bases and 1 base respectively, with 13 bases between them. CDR3 sequence reads: CASSPGLSRTDTQYF. The DNA of the CDR3 is TGCGCCAGCAGCCCGGGACTCTCCCGCACAGATACGCAGTATTTT.

This sequence joins TRBV20-1 and TRBJ2-1; 9 nucleotides agree with TRBD2. This CDR3 spans 16 amino acids. Germline CDR1 is DFQATT and CDR2 is SNEGSKA (reference sequence). Trimming cost V 3 bases and J 3 bases; bases outside gene matches: 9. The CDR3 DNA reads as TGCAGTGCTAGGGCGAGTTCTAGCGGGAACTACAATGAGCAGTTCTTC. Its protein is CSARASSSGNYNEQFF.

This clonotype turned up a few times. The genes are TRBV5-1 and TRBJ2-5; tentative D call: TRBD1 (6 bases). Between the trimmed V and J ends, which lost 1 base and 5 bases, there was a span of 12 bases. The CDR3 runs to 14 residues. CDR1 and CDR2 from the germline V gene are SGHRS and YFSETQ. The CDR3, as DNA: TGCGCCAGCAGCTTGACAGGGAATTTGGAGACCCAGTACTTC. Residues: CASSLTGNLETQYF.

The chain employs TRBV19 and TRBJ2-5; D call uncertain. Germline CDR1 is LNHDA and CDR2 is SQIVND (reference sequence). CDR3 size: 14 residues. Trimming pared 2 bases from V and 0 bases from J, leaving 7 bases between. The CDR3 DNA follows: TGTGCCAGTAGTATACACAGCTACCAAGAGACCCAGTACTTC. It specifies CASSIHSYQETQYF.

This clonotype showed up just a few times. The chain is built from TRBV4-2 and TRBJ2-1; D may be TRBD1 or TRBD2 (6 bases each). From germline, CDR1 is LGHNA and CDR2 YNFKEQ. With 4 bases removed from V and 7 bases from J, the gap between germline ends came to 20 bases. The CDR3 is 16 amino acids. CDR3 coding DNA: TGTGCCAGCAGCCCCGGAGAGGGGGAGGAGATTAATGAGCAGTTCTTC. It yields the protein CASSPGEGEEINEQFF.

This sequence joins TRBV20-1 and TRBJ2-5, with TRBD2 matching over 7 bases. Germline CDR1 DFQATT, CDR2 SNEGSKA (reference sequence). Trimming removed 6 bases from V and 1 base from J; junction bases left unmatched: 8. The length of the CDR3 is 14 residues. The CDR3 loop is CSARRSGIQETQYF. The CDR3 bases are TGCAGTGCCCGGCGGAGCGGGATCCAAGAGACCCAGTACTTC.

The chain recombines TRBV18 with TRBJ1-4; D gene ambiguous. The germline CDR1 and CDR2 sequences are KGHSH and LQKENI. There are 18 residues in the CDR3. V was cut by 2 bases and J by 3 bases, with 19 bases left in between. The CDR3 here is CASSPRTIRPPANEKLFF. CDR3 in DNA: TGTGCCAGCTCACCAAGAACAATCCGACCCCCCGCTAATGAAAAACTGTTTTTT.

The gene calls are TRBV15 and TRBJ2-2; no clear D. Germline lookup yields CDR1 LNHNV and CDR2 YYDKDF (reference sequence). This CDR3 region has 13 residues. Trimming took 1 base from V and 5 from J, leaving 5 bases between them. CDR3 in DNA: TGTGCCACCAGCAGAGTCGGAACCGGGGAGCTGTTTTTT. Its protein is CATSRVGTGELFF.

This clonotype has a handful of counts. The J gene is TRBJ2-3, the V gene TRBV13; 8 bases fit TRBD2. V was pared by 5 bases and J by 10 bases, with 5 bases of the junction left unmatched. The germline gives CDR1 PRHDT, CDR2 FYEKMQ (reference sequence). This CDR3 is 12 amino acids long. The CDR3: CASSISGEAQYF. CDR3 sequence (DNA): TGTGCCAGCAGCATTAGCGGGGAGGCGCAGTATTTT.

J is TRBJ2-1 and V is TRBV6-5; possibly TRBD2 for D (5 bases). Trimming shortened V by 7 bases and J by 4 bases, and 8 bases separated the two germline ends. Germline V gene data show CDR1 as MNHEY and CDR2 as SVGAGI. The CDR3 has 12 residues. CDR3 region: CASTGLYNEQFF. The CDR3 DNA follows: TGTGCCAGCACCGGACTTTACAATGAGCAGTTCTTC.

CDR3 region: CASSYRAGDPYNEQFF. The CDR3 DNA sequence: TGTGCCAGCAGTTACAGGGCGGGAGACCCCTACAATGAGCAGTTCTTC. The V gene is TRBV6-5, the J gene TRBJ2-1, with TRBD2 identical over 7 bases. Germline V CDR1 and CDR2: MNHEY, SVGAGI. The CDR3 runs 16 residues. V was pared by 2 bases and J by 2 bases, with 6 bases of the junction left unmatched.

Comments on this clonotype: Possible read error: a much larger clone is one base away. The chain carries TRBV6-6 and TRBJ1-1; tentative D call: TRBD1 (5 bases). This CDR3 is 13 amino acids long. Germline CDR1 MNHNY, CDR2 SVGAGI (reference sequence). The CDR3 protein is CDSSTEGDTEAFF. CDR3 bases: TGTGACAGCAGTACCGAAGGGGACACTGAAGCTTTCTTT.

J is TRBJ2-7 and V is TRBV20-1; 12 bases are a match to TRBD2. Germline CDR1 DFQATT, CDR2 SNEGSKA (reference sequence). J was trimmed by 3 bases and V by 3 bases; bases with no gene match: 9. The CDR3 loop spans 16 amino acids. This CDR3 is CSARAASGRAFYEQYF. Here the CDR3 DNA reads TGCAGTGCTAGGGCCGCTAGCGGGAGGGCCTTCTACGAGCAGTACTTC.

The chain combines TRBV5-4 with TRBJ2-1; 9 bases are a match to TRBD2. Germline CDR1 and CDR2: SGHNT and YYREEE (reference sequence). J gave up 7 bases and V 4 bases, and 9 bases lay outside the gene matches. The CDR3 has 15 residues. DNA for the CDR3: TGTGCCAGCAGCCTTGGGGCGGGAGGGCGGAATGAGCAGTTCTTC. It is translated as CASSLGAGGRNEQFF.

This clonotype was recorded a few times. The chain uses TRBV20-1 and TRBJ2-7; 9 nucleotides align to TRBD1. This CDR3 spans 14 amino acids. Germline V lookup: CDR1 DFQATT, CDR2 SNEGSKA (reference sequence). With V trimmed by 5 bases and J by 3 bases, 8 bases remained unmatched. CDR3 sequence reads: CSAPDRGRRYEQYF. The CDR3 nucleotides read TGCAGTGCTCCGGACAGGGGTAGACGCTACGAGCAGTACTTC.

This clonotype was counted many times. CDR3 loop: CASSRTDGEQYF. In DNA, the CDR3 is TGTGCCAGCAGCCGGACAGACGGCGAGCAGTACTTC. This chain uses TRBV7-9 with TRBJ2-7; a weak D match, TRBD1 (6 bases). CDR3 length: 12 amino acids. The germline V gene has CDR1 SEHNR and CDR2 FQNEAQ (reference sequence). V dropped 5 bases and J dropped 6 bases, with 11 bases sitting between them.

This rearrangement joins TRBV6-1 to TRBJ2-5; 8 positions match TRBD1. This CDR3 has 15 amino acids. V lost 0 bases, J lost 5 bases, and 5 bases stayed unmatched. Germline V gene data show CDR1 as MNHNS and CDR2 as SASEGT. For the CDR3, the DNA is TGTGCCAGCAGTGAAGCCAGGGGGCTTGGGGAGACCCAGTACTTC. It specifies CASSEARGLGETQYF.

This clonotype was seen more than once but under ten times. The chain combines TRBV7-9 with TRBJ1-2; maybe TRBD1 (5 bases). This CDR3 spans 13 amino acids. V was pared by 1 base and J by 8 bases, with 11 bases between. Germline assignment: CDR1 SEHNR and CDR2 FQNEAQ (reference sequence). As DNA, the CDR3 is TGTGCCAGCAGCTTAGAGGGGAAGGGCGGCTACACCTTC. Residues: CASSLEGKGGYTF.

The chain couples TRBV11-2 to TRBJ1-1; D gene unclear. V was cut by 1 base and J by 1 base, with 10 bases left in between. The germline CDR1 and CDR2 sequences are SGHAT and FQNNGV. This CDR3 is built from 15 residues. The CDR3, as DNA: TGTGCCAGCAGCTTAGGGGCAGGAAAGAACACTGAAGCTTTCTTT. This gives the protein CASSLGAGKNTEAFF.

The chain recombines TRBV3-1 with TRBJ2-6; D is unresolved. Trimming took off 3 bases at V and 9 bases at J, with 9 bases between the two ends. The CDR3 extends over 13 amino acids. Germline V gene lookup returns CDR1 LGHDT and CDR2 YNNKEL (reference sequence). CDR3 protein: CASSQTGRNVLTF. DNA for the CDR3: TGTGCCAGCAGCCAGACCGGGCGCAACGTCCTGACTTTC. Full variable domain (rest looked up from reference TRBV3-1 and TRBJ2-6): DTAVSQTPKYLVTQMGNDKSIKCEQNLGHDTMYWYKQDSKKFLKIMFSYNNKELIINETVPNRFSPKSPDKAHLNLHINSLELGDSAVYFCASSQTGRNVLTFGAGSRLTVL.